Below are 9 T cell receptor beta chains sequenced from a single sample in a study of T cell changes during pregnancy in multiple sclerosis. Assay: immunoSEQ multiplex PCR; the TCRdb copy retains only in-frame clones and omits some. The sample records around 36,000 clones, about 91% being singletons. Material: CD8+ T cells from peripheral blood mononuclear cells, obtained before pregnancy. Receptors originate from a female donor with multiple sclerosis, enrolled in a pregnancy study.

The chain couples TRBV27 to TRBJ2-1, with 8 positions matching TRBD2. The CDR3 sequence is 14 residues long. Germline CDR1 MNHEY, CDR2 SMNVEV (reference sequence). Losses at the gene ends were 10 bases for V and 4 bases for J; bases not matched to a gene: 9. DNA for the CDR3: TGTGCCACCTGGAGCGGGAGAGGATACAATGAGCAGTTCTTC. It encodes CATWSGRGYNEQFF.

CDR3 bases: TGTGCCAGCAGCACCCTACGGGAGGTCTACGAGCAGTACTTC. Protein product: CASSTLREVYEQYF. The rearrangement links TRBV28 to TRBJ2-7; 7 bases align to TRBD2. The CDR3 length is 14 residues. Trimming at V came to 6 bases and at J to 3 bases, leaving 8 bases not matched to a gene. The germline V gene encodes CDR1 MDHEN and CDR2 SYDVKM.

The genes are TRBV27 and TRBJ1-1, with D possibly matching TRBD1 (5 bases). Germline V lookup: CDR1 MNHEY, CDR2 SMNVEV (reference sequence). There are 17 residues in the CDR3. Trimming removed 3 bases from V and 5 bases from J, with 22 bases in between. CDR3 sequence (DNA): TGTGCCAGCAGTTTTCTCCTCCCCACCGGGGAGGGGACTGAAGCTTTCTTT. Translating it yields CASSFLLPTGEGTEAFF.

The genes are TRBV5-5 and TRBJ2-5; 7 positions match TRBD2. V dropped 0 bases and J dropped 5; count of bases not matched to a gene: 19. This CDR3 is 19 amino acids long. Germline lookup yields CDR1 SGHKS and CDR2 YYEKEE (reference sequence). CDR3 nucleotide sequence: TGTGCCAGCAGCTTGGGGGAGGGGACTTCTTCATACCCTCGGGAGACCCAGTACTTC. Amino acids: CASSLGEGTSSYPRETQYF.

This clone was observed once. The J gene is TRBJ2-1, the V gene TRBV5-4, with D tentatively TRBD2 (5 bases). The ends were cut back, 0 bases at V and 10 bases at J, with 17 bases in the middle. CDR3 length equals 15 residues. CDR1 is SGHNT and CDR2 is YYREEE in the germline V gene (reference sequence). The CDR3 region is CASSLVVLGFGEQFF. The DNA of the CDR3 is TGTGCCAGCAGCTTGGTTGTACTAGGATTTGGCGAGCAGTTCTTC.

V and J are TRBV13 and TRBJ2-7; 13 bases map to TRBD2. There are 15 residues in the CDR3. The germline gives CDR1 PRHDT, CDR2 FYEKMQ (reference sequence). V lost 5 bases to trimming and J lost 2 bases; unmatched junction nucleotides: 3. The CDR3 sequence: CASSQGLAGTYEQYF. CDR3 nucleotide sequence: TGTGCCAGCAGCCAGGGACTAGCGGGGACCTACGAGCAGTACTTC.

This chain links TRBV30 with TRBJ2-1; a possible D gene is TRBD2 (6 bases). Trimming shortened V by 3 bases and J by 6 bases, and 6 bases separated the two germline ends. Per germline, CDR1 GTSNPN and CDR2 SVGIG (reference sequence). CDR3 length: 11 residues. This CDR3 reads CAWRGGNEQFF. In nucleotides, the CDR3 is TGTGCCTGGAGGGGGGGCAATGAGCAGTTCTTC.

The rearrangement joins TRBV7-2 to TRBJ2-1; the D is unclear. This CDR3 has 13 amino acids. The germline V gene encodes CDR1 SGHTA and CDR2 FQGNSA. V was shortened by 1 base and J by 6 bases, with 7 bases between the two germline ends. CDR3 nucleotide sequence: TGTGCCAGCAGCTTAGGACTTCTCAATGAGCAGTTCTTC. This gives the protein CASSLGLLNEQFF.

The rearrangement links TRBV9 to TRBJ1-1; D gene uncertain. Germline V gene data show CDR1 as SGDLS and CDR2 as YYNGEE. The CDR3 covers 11 residues. V lost 3 bases and J 11 bases, leaving 11 bases between the germline ends. The CDR3 nucleotides are TGTGCCAGCAGCGCGGGGAGGAGGGCTTTCTTT. Amino acids: CASSAGRRAFF.